This T cell receptor beta chain comes out of a study of OX40 agonist ivuxolimab in advanced cancers. Overall study context: Patients were dosed with the agonistic anti-OX40 (CD134) antibody ivuxolimab. Having had anti-PD-1, anti-PD-L1 or anti-CTLA-4 therapy before was allowed, and about 40% had some.

TCRdb keeps only in-frame clones here, not all; method: immunoSEQ multiplex PCR. Among approximately 54,000 clones, about 91% were seen once, and the ten largest hold 7.5% to 9.5%. The CDR3 is 14 residues long. CDR1 and CDR2 from the germline V gene are LGHNA and YSLEER. V shed 4 bases and J shed 3 bases, with 12 bases lying between them. Source: CD4+ or CD8+ T cells sorted from blood, taken in a trial of the OX40 agonist ivuxolimab. This TCR derives from an adult with an advanced solid tumor such as melanoma, head and neck, liver or kidney cancer. The rearrangement links TRBV4-3 to TRBJ1-1; D ambiguous. DNA for the CDR3: TGCGCCAGCAGCCCGTCGGACGGATACACTGAAGCTTTCTTT. Translated, it gives CASSPSDGYTEAFF.